Presented here are 12 T cell receptor beta chains from one specimen sequenced in a study of blood T cell repertoires in COVID-19. TCRdb keeps only in-frame clones here, not all; method: immunoSEQ multiplex PCR. The sample lists 200,000 to 250,000 clones, approximately 78% occurring once. The specimen sequenced was PBMCs or T cells enriched from blood (not recorded which). These receptors were obtained from a man aged 40-49 years who had recovered from COVID-19.

The genes are TRBV29-1 and TRBJ2-2; D possibly corresponds to TRBD1 (6 bases). V was clipped by 4 bases and J by 1 base, with 7 bases between them. Per germline, CDR1 SQVTM and CDR2 ANQGSEA. The CDR3 covers 13 residues. This chain's CDR3 is CSVGTVNTGELFF. DNA for the CDR3: TGCAGCGTTGGGACAGTGAACACCGGGGAGCTGTTTTTT.

This rearrangement joins TRBV5-6 to TRBJ2-1, with TRBD2 identical over 9 bases. With V trimmed by 6 bases and J by 8 bases, 12 bases remained unmatched. Germline V lookup: CDR1 SGHDT, CDR2 YYEEEE. CDR3 length: 15 residues. This chain's CDR3 is CASNTGLATFHEQFF. Written as DNA, the CDR3 is TGTGCCAGCAACACTGGACTAGCGACTTTCCATGAGCAGTTCTTC.

The gene calls are TRBV7-2 and TRBJ2-7, with TRBD2 identical over 7 bases. V dropped 5 bases and J dropped 1; count of bases not matched to a gene: 8. This CDR3 is 15 amino acids long. Germline lookup yields CDR1 SGHTA and CDR2 FQGNSA. CDR3 sequence reads: CASSPRGELSYEQYF. The CDR3, as DNA: TGTGCCAGCAGCCCCCGGGGGGAGCTATCCTACGAGCAGTACTTC.

The chain combines TRBV4-2 with TRBJ1-2; D gene uncertain. In germline, CDR1 is LGHNA, CDR2 YNFKEQ. This CDR3 contains 13 residues. V was cut by 1 base and J by 5 bases, with 8 bases left in between. The CDR3 reads CASSQGEGYGYTF. CDR3 DNA: TGTGCCAGCAGCCAAGGGGAGGGTTATGGCTACACCTTC.

The chain joins TRBV6-8 to TRBJ2-1; TRBD2 matches 7 bases. Unmatched junction bases numbered 6, after V lost 2 bases and J lost 8 bases. The CDR3 covers 14 residues. From germline, CDR1 is MNHGY and CDR2 SAAAGT. The CDR3 spells CASSYAARGDEQFF. CDR3 nucleotides: TGTGCCAGCAGTTACGCCGCCCGGGGGGATGAGCAGTTCTTC.

The rearrangement joins TRBV7-6 to TRBJ2-1; a weak D match, TRBD2 (6 bases). CDR3 length: 16 amino acids. The germline CDR1 and CDR2 sequences are SGHVS and FNYEAQ. V was shortened by 1 base and J by 3 bases, with 13 bases between the two germline ends. The DNA for the CDR3 is TGTGCCAGCAGCTTAGAATCGCTAGCGTACTACAATGAGCAGTTCTTC. It is translated as CASSLESLAYYNEQFF.

This chain uses TRBV4-1 with TRBJ1-1; TRBD1 aligns across 7 bases. Germline V CDR1 and CDR2: MGHRA, YSYEKL. The length of the CDR3 is 14 residues. The trim removed 5 bases at V and 0 bases at J, leaving 3 bases unmatched. The CDR3 here is CASSFDRVNTEAFF. CDR3 DNA sequence: TGCGCCAGCAGCTTTGACAGGGTGAACACTGAAGCTTTCTTT.

This chain joins TRBV5-1 and TRBJ2-6, with D possibly being TRBD2 (6 bases). CDR1 is SGHRS and CDR2 is YFSETQ in the germline V gene. Trimming took 2 bases from V and 3 from J, leaving 12 bases between them. The CDR3 runs to 16 residues. Written as DNA, the CDR3 is TGCGCCAGCAGCTTCGCTACCGGGGGTGGGGCCAACGTCCTGACTTTC. Encoded protein: CASSFATGGGANVLTF. The variable domain in full, completed from reference TRBV5-1 and TRBJ2-6, reads KAGVTQTPRYLIKTRGQQVTLSCSPISGHRSVSWYQQTPGQGLQFLFEYFSETQRNKGNFPGRFSGRQFSNSRSEMNVSTLELGDSALYLCASSFATGGGANVLTFGAGSRLTVL.

This sequence joins TRBV12-5 and TRBJ1-1; D unclear. Germline CDR1 and CDR2: LGHNT and FRNRAP. The CDR3 sequence is 13 residues long. V lost 1 base and J lost 4, with 7 bases in between. The CDR3 DNA follows: TGTGCTAGTGGTTTGGCCTTCGGCACTGAAGCTTTCTTT. This gives the protein CASGLAFGTEAFF.

This chain connects TRBV12-3 or TRBV12-4 to TRBJ2-1; unclear D gene. The CDR3 has 12 amino acids. Trimming pared 2 bases from V and 10 bases from J, leaving 9 bases between. As DNA, the CDR3 is TGTGCCAGCAGTTTATCAAGGCGGGAGCAGTTCTTC. This gives the protein CASSLSRREQFF.

The chain joins TRBV30 to TRBJ2-1; 8 positions match TRBD2. The CDR3 is 11 residues long. V trimming: 5 bases; J trimming: 10 bases; junction bases outside the gene matches: 4. In germline, CDR1 is GTSNPN, CDR2 SVGIG (reference sequence). The CDR3 region has the DNA TGTGCCTGGGCCAAGCGGGGGGAGCAGTTCTTC. Protein sequence: CAWAKRGEQFF.

V gene TRBV19 combines with J gene TRBJ1-2; a possible D gene is TRBD1 (5 bases). This CDR3 has 14 residues. CDR1 is LNHDA, CDR2 SQIVND, per germline (reference sequence). V lost 3 bases to trimming and J lost 4 bases, with 12 bases between them. CDR3 loop: CASSMKGLGYGYTF. The CDR3 DNA reads as TGTGCCAGTAGTATGAAGGGGCTCGGCTATGGCTACACCTTC.